The T cell receptor beta chain described here comes from a study of PD-L1 blockade in urothelial cancer. Across the whole study: Patients initiated atezolizumab around 2014 at 1,200 mg intravenously every 3 weeks.

As to time point: pretreatment peripheral blood. Templates that were synthetic TCR analogs were spiked into each PCR. Measured with immunoSEQ multiplex PCR; TCRdb has only the in-frame clones, and not every one. The repertoire holds roughly 63,000 clones, 81% seen once, with approximately 5.1% in the top ten. The CDR3 covers 14 residues. V was cut by 3 bases and J by 5 bases, with 10 bases left in between. Germline lookup yields CDR1 SNHLY and CDR2 FYNNEI. General study results and limits: Pretreatment clonality of the blood TCR repertoire below the median was predictive of superior survival.

As for this clone: Antigen specificity is unknown.

The source is a man between 70 and 80 years old with urothelial cancer. The chain uses TRBV2 and TRBJ1-4, with unresolved D. Material: PBMCs, obtained around atezolizumab (anti-PD-L1) treatment. In DNA form, the CDR3 reads TGTGCCAGCAGTGAGGGAGAGTTGAATGAAAAACTGTTTTTT. It yields the protein CASSEGELNEKLFF.